This note documents a single TCR beta chain sequence. Its antigen is still unknown. These data belong to a study of cytomegalovirus exposure and HLA in healthy donors. A multiplex PCR was run with 60 Vbeta primers and 13 Jbeta primers. This table comes from immunoSEQ multiplex PCR, and its TCRdb copy is limited to in-frame clones, with some not included. The table includes 150,000 or so clones, about 80% detected once. Points from the study as a whole: Most observed TCR sequences were rare, whereas some public TCRs were detected in many donors. Cytomegalovirus-associated status was assigned to fewer than 200 TCR beta chains. An apparent linkage of common viral pathogens to several of the most significant clusters emerged in a later analysis.

This CDR3 spans 15 amino acids. J was trimmed by 1 base and V by 0 bases; bases with no gene match: 1. Germline CDR1 SGHDT, CDR2 YYEEEE. The receptor was isolated from a man aged 50-60 years in good health and CMV-seropositive. The sample was PBMCs. The V gene is TRBV5-6, the J gene TRBJ1-5, with TRBD1 matching 7 bases. Written as DNA, the CDR3 is TGTGCCAGCAGCTTGGCAGGGGGAAGCAATCAGCCCCAGCATTTT. Encoded protein: CASSLAGGSNQPQHF.